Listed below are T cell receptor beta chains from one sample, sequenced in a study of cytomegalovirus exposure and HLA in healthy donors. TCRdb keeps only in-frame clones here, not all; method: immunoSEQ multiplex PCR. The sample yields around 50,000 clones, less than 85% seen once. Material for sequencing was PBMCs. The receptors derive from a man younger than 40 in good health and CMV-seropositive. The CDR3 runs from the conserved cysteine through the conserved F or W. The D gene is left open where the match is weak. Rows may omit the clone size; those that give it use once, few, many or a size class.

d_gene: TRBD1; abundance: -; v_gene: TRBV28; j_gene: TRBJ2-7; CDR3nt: TGTGCCAGCAGTTTCTTCGGATCTACAGGGGTGTCCTCCTACGAGCAGTACTTC; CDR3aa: CASSFFGSTGVSSYEQYF
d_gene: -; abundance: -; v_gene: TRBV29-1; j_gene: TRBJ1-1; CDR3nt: TGCAGCGTTTCTACGGCCAGGACTGAAGCTTTCTTT; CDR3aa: CSVSTARTEAFF
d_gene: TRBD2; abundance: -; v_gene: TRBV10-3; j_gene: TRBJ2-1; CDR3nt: TGTGCCATCGGCACTAGCGGGGGGGCCCATGAGCAGTTCTTC; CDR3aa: CAIGTSGGAHEQFF
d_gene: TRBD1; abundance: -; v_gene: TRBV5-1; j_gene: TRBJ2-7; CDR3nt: TGCGCCAGCAGCTTCTTTGGGACAGAAGCCTACGAGCAGTACTTC; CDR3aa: CASSFFGTEAYEQYF
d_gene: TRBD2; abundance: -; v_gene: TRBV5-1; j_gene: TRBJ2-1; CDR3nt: TGCGCCAGCAGCCCTACCCCGGGGGGGCAGGGTAATGAGCAGTTCTTC; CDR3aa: CASSPTPGGQGNEQFF
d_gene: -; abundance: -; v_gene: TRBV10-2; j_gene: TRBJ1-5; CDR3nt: TGCGCCAGCAGTGATCAAGCGGTGGGCGGCAATCAGCCCCAGCATTTT; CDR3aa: CASSDQAVGGNQPQHF
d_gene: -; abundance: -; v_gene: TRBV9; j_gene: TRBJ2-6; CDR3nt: TGTGCCAGCAGCCCAGATGCGGGGACCGGGGCCAACGTCCTGACTTTC; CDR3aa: CASSPDAGTGANVLTF
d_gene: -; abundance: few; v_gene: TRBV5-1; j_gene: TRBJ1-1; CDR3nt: TGCGCCAGCAGCCAAGGACTAACTGAAGCTTTCTTT; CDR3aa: CASSQGLTEAFF
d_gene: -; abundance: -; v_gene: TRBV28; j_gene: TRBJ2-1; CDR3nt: TGTGCCAGCAATTCCGGGCAGGGCCCCTACAATGAGCAGTTCTTC; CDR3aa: CASNSGQGPYNEQFF
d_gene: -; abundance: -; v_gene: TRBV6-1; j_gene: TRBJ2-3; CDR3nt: TGTGCCAGCAGTGAAGCGCTGGCACCGATAGATACGCAGTATTTT; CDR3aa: CASSEALAPIDTQYF
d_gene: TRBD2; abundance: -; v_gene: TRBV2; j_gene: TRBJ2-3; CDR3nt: TGTGCCAGCAGCGGGGGGACCTCCAGCACAGATACGCAGTATTTT; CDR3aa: CASSGGTSSTDTQYF
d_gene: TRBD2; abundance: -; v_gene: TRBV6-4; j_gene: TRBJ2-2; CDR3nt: TGTGCCAGCAGTGGGACTAGCGGGGGCACCGGGGAGCTGTTTTTT; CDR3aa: CASSGTSGGTGELFF
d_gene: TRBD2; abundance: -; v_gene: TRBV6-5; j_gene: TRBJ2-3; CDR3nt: TGTGCCAGCAGAGAAGGGAGGGGCACAGATACGCAGTATTTT; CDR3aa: CASREGRGTDTQYF
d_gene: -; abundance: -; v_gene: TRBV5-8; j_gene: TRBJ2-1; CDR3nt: TGTGCCAGCGCCTGGGGGGGGCCGAAGAACAATGAGCAGTTCTTC; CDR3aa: CASAWGGPKNNEQFF
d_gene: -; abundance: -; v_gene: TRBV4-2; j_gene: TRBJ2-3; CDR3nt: TGTGCCAGCAGCCTAGAAGGGGGGGGGAACACAGATACGCAGTATTTT; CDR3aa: CASSLEGGGNTDTQYF
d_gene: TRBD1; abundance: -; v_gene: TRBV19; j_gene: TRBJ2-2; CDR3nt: TGTGCCAGTAGTATGGGGACAGGGGTCGGGGAGCTGTTTTTT; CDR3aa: CASSMGTGVGELFF
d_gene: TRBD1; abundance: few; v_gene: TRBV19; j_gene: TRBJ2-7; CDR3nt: TGTGCCAGTAGTCCCGGGACAGGCTACGAGCAGTACTTC; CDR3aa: CASSPGTGYEQYF
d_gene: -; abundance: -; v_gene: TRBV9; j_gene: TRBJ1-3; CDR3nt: TGTGCCAGCAGCGTGGCAAGCGGAGGAAACACCATATATTTT; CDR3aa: CASSVASGGNTIYF
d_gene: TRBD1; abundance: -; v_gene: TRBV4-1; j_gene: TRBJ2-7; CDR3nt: TGCGCCAGCAGGGGACAGGGCTACGAGCAGTACTTC; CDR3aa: CASRGQGYEQYF
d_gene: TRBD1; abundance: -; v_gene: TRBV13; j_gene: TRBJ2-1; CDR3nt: TGTGCCAGCAGCTTAGGGACGGGACAGGGCTACAATGAGCAGTTCTTC; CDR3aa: CASSLGTGQGYNEQFF
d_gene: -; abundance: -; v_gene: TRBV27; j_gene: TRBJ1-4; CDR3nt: TGTGCCAGCAGTCCACCCCCAGGGGCGGCTAATGAAAAACTGTTTTTT; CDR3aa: CASSPPPGAANEKLFF
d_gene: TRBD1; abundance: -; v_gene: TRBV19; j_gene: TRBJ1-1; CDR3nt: TGTGCCAGTAGTGCCGGGACAGGGGGCTGGTACACTGAAGCTTTCTTT; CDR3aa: CASSAGTGGWYTEAFF
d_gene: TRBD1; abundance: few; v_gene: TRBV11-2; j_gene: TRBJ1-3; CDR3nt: TGTGCCAGCAGCTTAGGCCGCGGGACAGGGATTAACACCATATATTTT; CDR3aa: CASSLGRGTGINTIYF
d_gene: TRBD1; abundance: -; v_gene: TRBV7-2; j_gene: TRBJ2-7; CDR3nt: TGTGCCAGCAGCGTGAAAACAGGGGCGGGCGAGCAGTACTTC; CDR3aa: CASSVKTGAGEQYF
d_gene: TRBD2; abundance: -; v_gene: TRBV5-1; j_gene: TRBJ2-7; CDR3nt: TGCGCCAGCAGCTTGGCCGGGAGGAGCGAGCAGTACTTC; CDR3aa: CASSLAGRSEQYF
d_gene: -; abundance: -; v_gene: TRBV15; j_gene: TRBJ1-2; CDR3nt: TGTGCCACCAGCAGGATGGACAGCAACTATGGCTACACCTTC; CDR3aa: CATSRMDSNYGYTF